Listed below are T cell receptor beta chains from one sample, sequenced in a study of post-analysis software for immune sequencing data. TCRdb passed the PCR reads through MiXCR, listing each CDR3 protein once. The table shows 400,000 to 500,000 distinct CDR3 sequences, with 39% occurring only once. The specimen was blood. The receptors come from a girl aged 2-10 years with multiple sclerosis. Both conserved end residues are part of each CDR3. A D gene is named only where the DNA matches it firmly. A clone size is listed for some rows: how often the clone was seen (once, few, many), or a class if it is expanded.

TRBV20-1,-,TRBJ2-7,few,CSAPPRQLSYEQYF,TGCAGTGCTCCACCGAGACAGCTCTCCTACGAGCAGTACTTC
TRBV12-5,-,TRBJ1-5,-,CASGGGYSNQPQHF,TGTGCTAGCGGGGGAGGGTATAGCAATCAGCCCCAGCATTTT
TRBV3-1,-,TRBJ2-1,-,CASSNIDVPRGEQFF,TGTGCCAGCAGCAATATCGACGTCCCTCGGGGTGAGCAGTTCTTC
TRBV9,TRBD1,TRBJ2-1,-,CASSVRLDRGTTYNEQFF,TGTGCCAGCAGCGTAAGGCTCGACAGGGGAACAACTTACAATGAGCAGTTCTTC
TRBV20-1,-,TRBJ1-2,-,CSARRWGVDTVYTF,TGCAGTGCTCGTCGGTGGGGGGTCGACACCGTTTACACCTTC
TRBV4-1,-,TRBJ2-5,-,CASSQEDLGIRETQYF,TGCGCCAGCAGCCAAGAAGACCTAGGAATCAGGGAGACCCAGTACTTC
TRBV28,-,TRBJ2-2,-,CASSPSSWGQAVTGELFF,TGTGCCAGCAGTCCATCATCCTGGGGACAAGCGGTAACCGGGGAGCTGTTTTTT
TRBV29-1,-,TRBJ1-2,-,CSVPSGNYGYTF,TGCAGCGTCCCGTCAGGAAACTATGGCTACACCTTC
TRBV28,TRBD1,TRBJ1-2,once,CASSLTGAGGGYTF,TGTGCCAGCAGTTTGACAGGGGCAGGGGGTGGCTACACCTTC
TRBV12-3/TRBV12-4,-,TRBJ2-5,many,CASSGGRLVTQQETQYF,TGTGCCAGCAGTGGGGGCCGACTAGTCACACAACAAGAGACCCAGTACTTC
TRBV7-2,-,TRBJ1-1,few,CASSLGYLARTEAFF,TGTGCCAGCAGCTTAGGATACCTGGCACGGACTGAAGCTTTCTTT
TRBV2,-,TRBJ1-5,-,CASSADGYSNQPQHF,TGTGCCAGCAGTGCGGACGGCTATAGCAATCAGCCCCAGCATTTT
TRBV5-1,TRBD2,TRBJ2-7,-,CASSLSGTSGGYEQYF,TGCGCCAGCAGCTTGTCCGGGACTAGCGGGGGCTACGAGCAGTACTTC
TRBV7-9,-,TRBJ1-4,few,CASSRQGTAPTNEKLFF,TGTGCCAGCAGCCGCCAGGGTACGGCGCCAACTAATGAAAAACTGTTTTTT
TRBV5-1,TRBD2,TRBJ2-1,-,CASSPAGGYDEQFF,TGCGCCAGCAGCCCCGCGGGGGGATACGATGAGCAGTTCTTC
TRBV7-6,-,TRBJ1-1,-,CASSLGEGTEAFF,TGTGCCAGCAGCTTAGGGGAGGGCACTGAAGCTTTCTTT
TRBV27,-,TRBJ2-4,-,CASRSDVAKNIQYF,TGTGCCAGCAGGAGTGACGTAGCCAAAAACATTCAGTACTTC
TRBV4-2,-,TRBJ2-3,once,CASSQEGRGYGTQYF,TGTGCCAGCAGCCAAGAAGGGCGGGGTTATGGGACGCAGTATTTT